This T cell receptor beta chain was sequenced in a study of T cell responses to AZD1222 COVID-19 vaccine. Regarding the study as a whole: Unmutated regions of variants are reportedly targeted by nearly half of spike-specific TCRs. Without day 14 samples, only post-peak T cell repertoires were studied.

Clones were sequenced by immunoSEQ multiplex PCR, and TCRdb holds only the in-frame ones, with some missing. This sample has tens of thousands of clones, with about nine tenths found just once. Germline V gene sequence: CDR1 SGHVS, CDR2 FNYEAQ. Unmatched junction bases numbered 21, after V lost 5 bases and J lost 9 bases. The CDR3 runs 18 residues. With regard to this clone: What it recognizes is unknown.

This receptor was identified in an adult who received the AZD1222 COVID-19 vaccine. The chain joins TRBV7-6 to TRBJ2-5, with 10 bases that match TRBD2. The material sequenced was peripheral blood, taken 28 days after the second AZD1222 dose. Written as DNA, the CDR3 is TGTGCCAGCAGCCCAGCGTCCCTTCAGCGGGAGGGGACCGGGGCCCAGTACTTC. Translation: CASSPASLQREGTGAQYF.